This T cell receptor beta chain was documented in a study of blood T cell repertoires in COVID-19. About the study: T cells, B-cell-depleted T cells, or PBMCs supplied cDNA or gDNA.

Trimming at V came to 4 bases and at J to 6 bases, leaving 2 bases not matched to a gene. Germline values: CDR1 SGHNT, CDR2 YYREEE (reference sequence). This CDR3 spans 13 amino acids. Per the study methods: Amplification of reference gene primers was used by the study to estimate nucleated cell counts. Data came from immunoSEQ multiplex PCR; TCRdb stores just in-frame clones and leaves some out. The V and J calls and the clone size are those of that table, but D and trimming were determined from the DNA. The data hold approximately 200,000 clones, with 70% to 90% observed a single time. The rearrangement uses TRBV5-4 and TRBJ1-2; 11 bases are shared with TRBD1. What was sequenced was peripheral blood. The receptor was isolated from a man aged 30 to 39 with acute or convalescent COVID-19. Here the CDR3 reads CASSVDRGHGYTF. As DNA, the CDR3 is TGTGCCAGCAGCGTGGACAGGGGGCATGGCTACACCTTC.